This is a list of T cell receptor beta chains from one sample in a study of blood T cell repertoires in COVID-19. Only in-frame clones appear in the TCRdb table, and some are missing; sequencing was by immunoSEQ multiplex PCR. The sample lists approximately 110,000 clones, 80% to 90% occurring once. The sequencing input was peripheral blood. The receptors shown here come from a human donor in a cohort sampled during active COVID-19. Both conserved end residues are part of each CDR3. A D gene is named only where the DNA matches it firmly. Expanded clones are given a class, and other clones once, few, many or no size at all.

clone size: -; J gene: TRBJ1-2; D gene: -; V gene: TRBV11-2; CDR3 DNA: TGTGCCAGCAGCTTAGTCCCGAGGGTTAACTATGGCTACACCTTC; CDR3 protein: CASSLVPRVNYGYTF
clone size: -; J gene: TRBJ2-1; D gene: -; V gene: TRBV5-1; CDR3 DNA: TGCGCCAGCAGCTTGGCGGGGGGCGGTCACTACAATGAGCAGTTCTTC; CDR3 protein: CASSLAGGGHYNEQFF
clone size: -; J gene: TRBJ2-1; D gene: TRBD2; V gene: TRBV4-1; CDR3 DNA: TGCGCCAGCAGCCAAGGCCTACTAGCGGGCGAATACAATGAGCAGTTCTTC; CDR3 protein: CASSQGLLAGEYNEQFF
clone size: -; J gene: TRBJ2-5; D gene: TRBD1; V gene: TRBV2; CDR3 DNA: TGTGCCAGCAGCCGTTTTTCGGGACAGCAAGAGACCCAGTACTTC; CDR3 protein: CASSRFSGQQETQYF
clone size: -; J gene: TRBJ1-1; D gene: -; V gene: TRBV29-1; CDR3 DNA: TGCAGCGCCTGTGAAAGGGAGGGGAACACTGAAGCTTTCTTT; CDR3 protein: CSACEREGNTEAFF
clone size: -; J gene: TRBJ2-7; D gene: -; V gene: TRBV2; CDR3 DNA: TGTGCCAGCGTATCGGGAGATACCTACGAGCAGTACTTC; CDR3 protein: CASVSGDTYEQYF
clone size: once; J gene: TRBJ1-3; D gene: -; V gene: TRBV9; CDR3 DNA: TGTGCCAGCGGCTCAACAGCCTCAGCTGGAAACACCATATATTTT; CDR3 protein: CASGSTASAGNTIYF
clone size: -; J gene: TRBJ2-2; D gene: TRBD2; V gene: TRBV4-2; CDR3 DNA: TGTGCCAGCAGCCAAGGTACCACCGGGACTAGCGGGGCGAACACCGGGGAGCTGTTTTTT; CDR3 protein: CASSQGTTGTSGANTGELFF
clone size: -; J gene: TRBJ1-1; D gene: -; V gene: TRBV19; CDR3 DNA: TGTGCCAGTAGTAATACCATTCCCGCGCGAGGGTATCCCCAACAAATGAACACTGAAGCTTTCTTT; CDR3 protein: CASSNTIPARGYPQQMNTEAFF
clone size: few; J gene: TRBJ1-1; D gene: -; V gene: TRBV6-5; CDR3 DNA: TGTGCCAGCAGTTCCAGGGCGGGGAGCACTGAAGCTTTCTTT; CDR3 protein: CASSSRAGSTEAFF
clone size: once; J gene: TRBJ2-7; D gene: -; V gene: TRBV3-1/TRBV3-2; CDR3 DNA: TGTGCCAGCAGCCGGAGGGGCGGAGCCTACGAGCAGTACTTC; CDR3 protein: CASSRRGGAYEQYF
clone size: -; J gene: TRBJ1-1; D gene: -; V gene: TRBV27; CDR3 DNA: TGTGCCAGCAGTTTATCGGGGGGCACTGAAGCTTTCTTT; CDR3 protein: CASSLSGGTEAFF
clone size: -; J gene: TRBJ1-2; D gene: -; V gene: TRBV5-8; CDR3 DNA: TGTGCCAGCAGCTTATCAACTAGAAGCAGGGGAAGCTACACCTTC; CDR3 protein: CASSLSTRSRGSYTF
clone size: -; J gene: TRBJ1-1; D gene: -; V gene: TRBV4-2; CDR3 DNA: TGTGCCAGCAGCCAAGATGGGGGGGGAGCTTTCTTT; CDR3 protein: CASSQDGGGAFF
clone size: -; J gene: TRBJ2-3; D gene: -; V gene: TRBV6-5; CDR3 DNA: TGTGCCAGCAGTTACGACGGAAGGGAGGCAGATACGCAGTATTTT; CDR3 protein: CASSYDGREADTQYF
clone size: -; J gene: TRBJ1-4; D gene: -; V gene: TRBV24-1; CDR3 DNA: TGTGCCACCAGTCTTACCGATGGAGGAAAACTGTTTTTT; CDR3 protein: CATSLTDGGKLFF
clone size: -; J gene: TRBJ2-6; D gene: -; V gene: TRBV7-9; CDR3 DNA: TGTGCCGGGGGGGCATCCGGGGCCAACGTCCTGACTTTC; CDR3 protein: CAGGASGANVLTF
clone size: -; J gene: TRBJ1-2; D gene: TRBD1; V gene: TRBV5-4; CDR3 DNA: TGTGCCAGCAGCCTGGGACAGGGGGAGGTCAATGGCTACACCTTC; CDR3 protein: CASSLGQGEVNGYTF
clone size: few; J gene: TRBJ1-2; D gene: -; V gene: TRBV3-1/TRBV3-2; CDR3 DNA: TGTGCCAGCAGCCAAGATTTGGGGCGCGGCTACACCTTC; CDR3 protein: CASSQDLGRGYTF
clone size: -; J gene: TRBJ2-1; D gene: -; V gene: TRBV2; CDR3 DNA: TGTGCCAGCAGGATTAATGCGGGGCGCTCCTACAATGAGCAGTTCTTC; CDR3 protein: CASRINAGRSYNEQFF
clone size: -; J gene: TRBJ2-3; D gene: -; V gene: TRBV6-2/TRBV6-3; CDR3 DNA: TGTGCCAGCAGTGACTACAGGAAAGATACGCAGTATTTT; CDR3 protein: CASSDYRKDTQYF
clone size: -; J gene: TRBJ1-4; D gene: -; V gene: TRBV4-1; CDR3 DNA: TGCGCCAGCAGCCAAGGAGGTCGGGCAACTAATGAAAAACTGTTTTTT; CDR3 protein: CASSQGGRATNEKLFF
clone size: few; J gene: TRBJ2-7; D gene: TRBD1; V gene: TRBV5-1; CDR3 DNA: TGCGCCAGCAGCCTGTGGACAGGGAAGGCCTACGAGCAGTACTTC; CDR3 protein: CASSLWTGKAYEQYF
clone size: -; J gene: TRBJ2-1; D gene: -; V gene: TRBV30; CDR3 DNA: TGTGCCTGGAGTCTACAGACGGTGAACTCCTACAATGAGCAGTTCTTC; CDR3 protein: CAWSLQTVNSYNEQFF